The present T cell receptor beta chain was sequenced within a study of T cells after posttransplantation cyclophosphamide. Treatment was busulfan-fludarabine conditioning, a marrow graft, and cyclophosphamide on days +3 and +4. Here immunoSEQ multiplex PCR was the method, and the copy in TCRdb shows in-frame clones only, minus some. This table holds 20,000 or so clones, roughly nine tenths found once. On this clone: Its target is unknown.

Study results and limitations: After PTCy, TRB diversity resembled that of CNI/methotrexate controls.

Losses at the gene ends were 1 base for V and 2 bases for J; bases not matched to a gene: 4. Per germline, CDR1 GTSNPN and CDR2 SVGIG (reference sequence). CDR3 length equals 16 residues. V is TRBV30 and J is TRBJ2-3; 12 bases map to TRBD2. The receptor was isolated from a female patient aged 25-40 years who received an allogeneic stem cell transplant from an unrelated donor, was CMV-positive, and had no GVHD. Some of the T cells might come from the graft donor. Here the sequenced sample was PBMCs, taken after allogeneic stem cell transplant with posttransplant cyclophosphamide. CDR3 coding DNA: TGTGCCTGGAGTGGACTAGCGGGGGCGAACACAGATACGCAGTATTTT. Translating it yields CAWSGLAGANTDTQYF.